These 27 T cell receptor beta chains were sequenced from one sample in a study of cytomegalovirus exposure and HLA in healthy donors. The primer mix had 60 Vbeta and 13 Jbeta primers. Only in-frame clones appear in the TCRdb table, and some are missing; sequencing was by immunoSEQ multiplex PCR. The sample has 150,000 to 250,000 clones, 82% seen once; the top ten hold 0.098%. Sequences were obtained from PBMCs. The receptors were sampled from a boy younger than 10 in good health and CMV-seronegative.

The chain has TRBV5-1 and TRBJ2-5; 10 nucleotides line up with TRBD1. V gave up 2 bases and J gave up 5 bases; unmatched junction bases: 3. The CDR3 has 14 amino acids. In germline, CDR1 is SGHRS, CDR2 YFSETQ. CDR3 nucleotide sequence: TGCGCCAGCAGCTTCGACAGGGGGCGCGAGACCCAGTACTTC. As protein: CASSFDRGRETQYF.

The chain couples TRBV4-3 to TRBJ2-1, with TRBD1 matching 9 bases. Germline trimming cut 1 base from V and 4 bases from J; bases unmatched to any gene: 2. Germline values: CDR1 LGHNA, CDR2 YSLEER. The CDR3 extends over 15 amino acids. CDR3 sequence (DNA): TGCGCCAGCAGCCAAGTCGGGACAGGGTACAATGAGCAGTTCTTC. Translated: CASSQVGTGYNEQFF.

The CDR3 sequence: CASSFVQGGNTIYF. The CDR3 bases are TGTGCCAGCAGCTTCGTCCAGGGTGGAAACACCATATATTTT. The genes are TRBV7-2 and TRBJ1-3, with D maybe TRBD1 (5 bases). Trimming removed 3 bases from V and 3 bases from J, with 9 bases in between. The CDR3 runs to 14 residues. The germline V gene encodes CDR1 SGHTA and CDR2 FQGNSA.

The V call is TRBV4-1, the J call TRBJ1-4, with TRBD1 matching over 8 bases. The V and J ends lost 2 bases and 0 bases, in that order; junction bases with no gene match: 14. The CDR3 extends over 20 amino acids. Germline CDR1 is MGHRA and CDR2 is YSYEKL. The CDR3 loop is CASSQRNTGGSGATNEKLFF. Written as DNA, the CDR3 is TGCGCCAGCAGCCAAAGGAACACAGGGGGTAGTGGGGCAACTAATGAAAAACTGTTTTTT.

The CDR3 here is CASSPGQLYNSPLHF. As DNA, the CDR3 is TGTGCCAGCTCACCAGGACAGCTCTATAATTCACCCCTCCACTTT. The V and J genes are TRBV18 and TRBJ1-6; D perhaps matches TRBD1 (6 bases). CDR1 and CDR2 from the germline V gene are KGHSH and LQKENI. The CDR3 runs to 15 residues. V lost 2 bases, J lost 3 bases, and 8 bases lay in between. The entire variable domain, with the rest obtained from reference TRBV18 and TRBJ1-6, is as follows: NAGVMQNPRHLVRRRGQEARLRCSPMKGHSHVYWYRQLPEEGLKFMVYLQKENIIDESGMPKERFSAEFPKEGPSILRIQQVVRGDSAAYFCASSPGQLYNSPLHFGNGTRLTVT.

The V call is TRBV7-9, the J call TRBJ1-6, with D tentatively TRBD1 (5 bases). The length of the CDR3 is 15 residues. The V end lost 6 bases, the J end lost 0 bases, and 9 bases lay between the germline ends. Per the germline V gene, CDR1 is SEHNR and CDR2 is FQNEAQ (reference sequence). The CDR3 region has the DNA TGTGCCAGCAGTCGACAGAGCTCCTATAATTCACCCCTCCACTTT. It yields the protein CASSRQSSYNSPLHF.

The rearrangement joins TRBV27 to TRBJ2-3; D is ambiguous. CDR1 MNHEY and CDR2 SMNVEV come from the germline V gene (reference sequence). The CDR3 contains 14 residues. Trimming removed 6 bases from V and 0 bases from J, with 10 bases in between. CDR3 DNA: TGTGCCAGCAGACTGTTATACAGCACAGATACGCAGTATTTT. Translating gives CASRLLYSTDTQYF.

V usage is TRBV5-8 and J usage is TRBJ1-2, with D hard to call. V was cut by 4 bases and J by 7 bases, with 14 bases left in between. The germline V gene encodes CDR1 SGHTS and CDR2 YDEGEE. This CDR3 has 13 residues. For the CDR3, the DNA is TGTGCCAGCAGCCTAGTTTCAACGGCTGGCTACACCTTC. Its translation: CASSLVSTAGYTF.

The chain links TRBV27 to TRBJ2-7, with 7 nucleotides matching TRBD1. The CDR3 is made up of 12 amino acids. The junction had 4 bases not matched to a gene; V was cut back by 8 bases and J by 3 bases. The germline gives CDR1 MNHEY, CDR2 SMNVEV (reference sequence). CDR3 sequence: CASAGTDYEQYF. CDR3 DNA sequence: TGTGCCAGCGCCGGGACAGACTACGAGCAGTACTTC.

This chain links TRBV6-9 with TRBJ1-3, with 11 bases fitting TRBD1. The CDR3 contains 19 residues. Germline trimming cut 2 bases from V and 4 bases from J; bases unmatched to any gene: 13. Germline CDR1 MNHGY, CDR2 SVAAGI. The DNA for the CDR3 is TGTGCCAGCAGTTATAACAGCTCGGCGGGACAGGGGGTAGGAAACACCATATATTTT. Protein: CASSYNSSAGQGVGNTIYF.

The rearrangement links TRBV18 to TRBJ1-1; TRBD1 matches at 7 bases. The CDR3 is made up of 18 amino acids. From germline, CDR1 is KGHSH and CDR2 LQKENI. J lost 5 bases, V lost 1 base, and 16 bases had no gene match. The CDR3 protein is CASSPLRGRGDVGTEAFF. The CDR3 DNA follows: TGTGCCAGCTCACCACTGAGGGGGCGCGGAGACGTTGGTACTGAAGCTTTCTTT.

The CDR3 nucleotides read TGTGCCAGCAGCCAAGAAGGACTTTCTTCACCCCTCCACTTT. Translating gives CASSQEGLSSPLHF. V and J are TRBV4-2 and TRBJ1-6; D gene unclear. Germline CDR1 reads LGHNA; CDR2 reads YNFKEQ. This CDR3 is built from 14 residues. The germline V and J ends were trimmed by 0 bases and 9 bases, with 9 bases remaining between them.

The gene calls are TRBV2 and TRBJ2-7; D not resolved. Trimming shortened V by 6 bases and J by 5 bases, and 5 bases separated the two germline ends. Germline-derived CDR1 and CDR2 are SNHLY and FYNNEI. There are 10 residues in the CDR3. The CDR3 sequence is CASRSHEQYF. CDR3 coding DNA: TGTGCCAGCAGGAGCCACGAGCAGTACTTC. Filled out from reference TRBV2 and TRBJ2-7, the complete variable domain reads EPEVTQTPSHQVTQMGQEVILRCVPISNHLYFYWYRQILGQKVEFLVSFYNNEISEKSEIFDDQFSVERPDGSNFTLKIRSTKLEDSAMYFCASRSHEQYFGPGTRLTVT.

The chain's CDR3 is CASSPSGGATDTQYF. CDR3 nucleotide sequence: TGTGCCAGCTCCCCTAGCGGGGGGGCCACAGATACGCAGTATTTT. This rearrangement joins TRBV18 to TRBJ2-3, with TRBD2 matching over 12 bases. J was trimmed by 2 bases and V by 6 bases; bases with no gene match: 3. Germline V gene data show CDR1 as KGHSH and CDR2 as LQKENI. CDR3 size: 15 residues.

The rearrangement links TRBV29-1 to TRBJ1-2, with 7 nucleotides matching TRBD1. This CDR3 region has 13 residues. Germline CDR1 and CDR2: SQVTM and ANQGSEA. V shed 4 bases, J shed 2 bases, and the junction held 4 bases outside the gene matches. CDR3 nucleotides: TGCAGCGTTGTGGGACAGAAGAACTATGGCTACACCTTC. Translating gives CSVVGQKNYGYTF.

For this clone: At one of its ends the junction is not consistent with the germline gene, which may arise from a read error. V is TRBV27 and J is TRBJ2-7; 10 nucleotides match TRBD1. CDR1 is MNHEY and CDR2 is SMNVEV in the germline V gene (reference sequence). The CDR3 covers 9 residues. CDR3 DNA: TGTGTCATCGAGGACAGGGGGGACTTC. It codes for CVIEDRGDF.

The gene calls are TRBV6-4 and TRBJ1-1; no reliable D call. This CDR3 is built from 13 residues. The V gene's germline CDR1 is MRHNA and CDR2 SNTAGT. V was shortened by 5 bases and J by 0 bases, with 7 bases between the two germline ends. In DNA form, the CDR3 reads TGTGCCAGCAGTTACACGATGAACACTGAAGCTTTCTTT. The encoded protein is CASSYTMNTEAFF.

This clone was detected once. The chain's CDR3 is CASSTRGTGFGYNEQFF. DNA of the CDR3: TGTGCCAGTAGTACTCGAGGGACAGGGTTCGGGTACAATGAGCAGTTCTTC. The chain uses TRBV19 and TRBJ2-1; 9 nucleotides agree with TRBD1. V lost 4 bases to trimming and J lost 4 bases; unmatched junction nucleotides: 11. CDR1 and CDR2 (germline): LNHDA, SQIVND (reference sequence). The CDR3 extends over 17 amino acids.

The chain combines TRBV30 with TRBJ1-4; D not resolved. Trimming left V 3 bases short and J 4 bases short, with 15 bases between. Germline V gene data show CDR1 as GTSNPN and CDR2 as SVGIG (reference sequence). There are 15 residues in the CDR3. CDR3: CAWRGGPSINEKLFF. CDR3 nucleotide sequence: TGTGCCTGGAGGGGCGGGCCTAGCATTAATGAAAAACTGTTTTTT.

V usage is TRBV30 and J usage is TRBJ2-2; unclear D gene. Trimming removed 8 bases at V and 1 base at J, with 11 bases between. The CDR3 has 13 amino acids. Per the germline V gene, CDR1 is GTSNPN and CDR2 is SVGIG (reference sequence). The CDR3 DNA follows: TGTGCCCTCTCCCCGGGGAACACCGGGGAGCTGTTTTTT. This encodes CALSPGNTGELFF.

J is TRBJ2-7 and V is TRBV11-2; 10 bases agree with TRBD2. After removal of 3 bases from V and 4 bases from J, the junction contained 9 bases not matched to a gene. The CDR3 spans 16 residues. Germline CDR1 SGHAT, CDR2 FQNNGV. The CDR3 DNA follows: TGTGCCAGCAGCTTCTCTTCTAGCGGGGGCGAATACGAGCAGTACTTC. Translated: CASSFSSSGGEYEQYF.

CDR3 in DNA: TGTGCCAGCAGCCTGGACAGGGGCAACGAGCAGTACTTC. It encodes CASSLDRGNEQYF. The chain carries TRBV4-2 and TRBJ2-7, with 9 positions matching TRBD1. Germline CDR1 is LGHNA and CDR2 is YNFKEQ. The CDR3 is made up of 13 amino acids. V dropped 4 bases and J dropped 5; count of bases not matched to a gene: 3.

The CDR3 reads CASSFSRGTAGAFF. The CDR3 nucleotides read TGTGCCAGCAGCTTCTCCAGGGGAACTGCGGGAGCTTTCTTT. The chain uses TRBV7-9 and TRBJ1-1, with D maybe TRBD1 (6 bases). Germline CDR1 and CDR2: SEHNR and FQNEAQ (reference sequence). Between the trimmed V and J ends, which lost 3 bases and 10 bases, there was a span of 18 bases. CDR3 size: 14 residues. Drawing the rest from reference TRBV7-9 and TRBJ1-1, the complete variable domain is DTGVSQNPRHKITKRGQNVTFRCDPISEHNRLYWYRQTLGQGPEFLTYFQNEAQLEKSRLLSDRFSAERPKGSFSTLEIQRTEQGDSAMYLCASSFSRGTAGAFFGQGTRLTVV.

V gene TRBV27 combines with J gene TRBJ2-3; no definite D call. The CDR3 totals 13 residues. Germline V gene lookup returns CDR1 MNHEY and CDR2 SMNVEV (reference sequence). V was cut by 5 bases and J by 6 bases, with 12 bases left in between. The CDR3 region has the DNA TGTGCCAGCAGTGTACTACCGCTGGATACGCAGTATTTT. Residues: CASSVLPLDTQYF.

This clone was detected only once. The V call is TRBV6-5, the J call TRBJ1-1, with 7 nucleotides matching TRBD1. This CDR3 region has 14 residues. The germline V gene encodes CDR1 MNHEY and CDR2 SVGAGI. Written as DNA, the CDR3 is TGTGGGACGCTAGGGGGCTGGTTGAACACTGAAGCTTTCTTT. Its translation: CGTLGGWLNTEAFF.

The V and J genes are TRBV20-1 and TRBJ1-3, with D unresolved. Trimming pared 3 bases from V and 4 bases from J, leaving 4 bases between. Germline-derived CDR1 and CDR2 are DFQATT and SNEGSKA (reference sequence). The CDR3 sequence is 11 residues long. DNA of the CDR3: TGCAGTGCTAGGTCGGGAAACACCATATATTTT. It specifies CSARSGNTIYF.

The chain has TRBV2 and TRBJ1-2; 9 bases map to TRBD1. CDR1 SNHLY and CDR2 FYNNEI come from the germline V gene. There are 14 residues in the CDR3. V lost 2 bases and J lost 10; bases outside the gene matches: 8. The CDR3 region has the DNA TGTGCCAGCAGTGAACCAAAAAGGACAGGGGACTACACCTTC. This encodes CASSEPKRTGDYTF.